These 5 T cell receptor beta chains share one sample of origin, sequenced in a study of T cell responses to AZD1222 COVID-19 vaccine. The data were produced by immunoSEQ multiplex PCR, yet TCRdb's version contains in-frame clones alone and is incomplete. The repertoire holds roughly 150,000 clones, with around 93% as singletons. The sequenced sample was peripheral blood, obtained on day 0 of AZD1222 vaccination. These receptors all stem from an adult in good health.

This chain links TRBV5-5 with TRBJ1-2; D is possibly TRBD1 (6 bases). V was cut by 1 base and J by 10 bases, with 14 bases left in between. There are 13 residues in the CDR3. CDR1 and CDR2 (germline): SGHKS, YYEKEE (reference sequence). The CDR3 is CASSLNGGRTYTF. The CDR3 DNA reads as TGTGCCAGCAGCTTGAATGGGGGCAGGACCTACACCTTC.

The chain has TRBV28 and TRBJ1-5, with a tentative D call TRBD1 (5 bases). Trimming removed 1 base at V and 6 bases at J, with 16 bases between. Germline lookup yields CDR1 MDHEN and CDR2 SYDVKM. This CDR3 spans 16 amino acids. The CDR3 loop is CASSLYQGPTGQPQHF. In DNA form, the CDR3 reads TGTGCCAGCAGTTTATACCAAGGGCCCACAGGTCAGCCCCAGCATTTT.

V gene TRBV28 combines with J gene TRBJ1-6, with 9 bases matching TRBD1. Unmatched junction bases numbered 2, after V lost 2 bases and J lost 9 bases. The CDR3 covers 14 residues. From germline, CDR1 is MDHEN and CDR2 SYDVKM. CDR3 DNA: TGTGCCAGCAGTTTAGGGGACAGGGTTTCACCCCTCCACTTT. The encoded protein is CASSLGDRVSPLHF. Using reference TRBV28 and TRBJ1-6 for the parts outside the CDR3, the full variable domain is DVKVTQSSRYLVKRTGEKVFLECVQDMDHENMFWYRQDPGLGLRLIYFSYDVKMKEKGDIPEGYSVSREKKERFSLILESASTNQTSMYLCASSLGDRVSPLHFGNGTRLTVT.

The V call is TRBV7-8, the J call TRBJ2-2; 8 nucleotides line up with TRBD1. In germline, CDR1 is SGHVS, CDR2 FQNEAQ. The CDR3 is made up of 15 amino acids. The ends lost 5 bases at V and 1 base at J; junction bases unmatched: 3. This CDR3 is CASSAGTGNTGELFF. For the CDR3, the DNA is TGTGCCAGCAGCGCTGGGACAGGGAACACCGGGGAGCTGTTTTTT. Combining the CDR3 with reference TRBV7-8 and TRBJ2-2 gives the whole variable domain GAGVSQSPRYKVAKRGQDVALRCDPISGHVSLFWYQQALGQGPEFLTYFQNEAQLDKSGLPSDRFFAERPEGSVSTLKIQRTQQEDSAVYLCASSAGTGNTGELFFGEGSRLTVL.

V is TRBV7-2 and J is TRBJ2-4; no clear D gene. V shed 10 bases and J shed 1 base, with 11 bases lying between them. The CDR3 is 13 residues long. Germline loops: CDR1 SGHTA, CDR2 FQGNSA. The CDR3 DNA reads as TGTGCCATATTACCTGCCGCCAAAAACATTCAGTACTTC. This encodes CAILPAAKNIQYF.